Listed here are 18 T cell receptor beta chains from one sample, sequenced in a study of blood T cell repertoires in COVID-19. Profiled with immunoSEQ multiplex PCR; TCRdb holds only in-frame clones, not every one. The sample includes nearly 25,000 clones, over 75% seen only once; the top ten take less than 2.5%. Sample: peripheral blood. The receptors here all came from a woman aged 70-85 years with COVID-19, enrolled during active disease.

The chain carries TRBV10-3 and TRBJ1-2, with 9 bases identical to TRBD1. Germline V gives CDR1 ENHRY, CDR2 SYGVKD. J was trimmed by 12 bases and V by 5 bases; bases with no gene match: 10. This CDR3 has 13 amino acids. The CDR3 nucleotides are TGTGCCATCAGTACAGACAGGGGGGCGGCCCACACCTTC. Amino acids: CAISTDRGAAHTF.

CDR3 region: CASSQTSGGVDTQYF. The DNA of the CDR3 is TGTGCCAGCAGCCAGACTAGCGGGGGAGTAGATACGCAGTATTTT. The chain carries TRBV7-9 and TRBJ2-3, with 12 bases fitting TRBD2. V lost 5 bases, J lost 5 bases, and 5 bases stayed unmatched. The CDR3 is 15 amino acids. Germline loops: CDR1 SEHNR, CDR2 FQNEAQ (reference sequence).

The rearrangement joins TRBV24-1 to TRBJ2-7; 7 nucleotides agree with TRBD1. After removal of 3 bases from V and 3 bases from J, the junction contained 10 bases not matched to a gene. Germline V gene data show CDR1 as KGHDR and CDR2 as SFDVKD. The CDR3 consists of 16 residues. The CDR3 sequence is CATSDIDRAIGYEQYF. The CDR3, as DNA: TGTGCCACCAGTGATATTGACAGGGCCATAGGCTACGAGCAGTACTTC.

This sequence joins TRBV10-3 and TRBJ1-4, with 9 nucleotides matching TRBD1. The V segment lost 5 bases and the J segment 8 bases; nucleotides outside the gene matches: 3. CDR3 length: 13 residues. Germline assignment: CDR1 ENHRY and CDR2 SYGVKD. The CDR3 here is CAISNGQGEKLFF. The CDR3 nucleotides read TGTGCCATCAGTAACGGACAGGGGGAAAAACTGTTTTTT.

The rearrangement links TRBV7-9 to TRBJ1-5; the D gene is possibly TRBD1 (6 bases). Germline V gene data show CDR1 as SEHNR and CDR2 as FQNEAQ (reference sequence). There are 14 residues in the CDR3. Trimming removed 8 bases from V and 7 bases from J, with 18 bases in between. The CDR3 DNA reads as TGTGCCAGCCAGGCCGGCGGGGGCTGGCAGCCCCAGCATTTT. Protein product: CASQAGGGWQPQHF. Supplemented by reference TRBV7-9 and TRBJ1-5, the full variable domain reads DTGVSQNPRHKITKRGQNVTFRCDPISEHNRLYWYRQTLGQGPEFLTYFQNEAQLEKSRLLSDRFSAERPKGSFSTLEIQRTEQGDSAMYLCASQAGGGWQPQHFGDGTRLSIL.

The chain has TRBV7-2 and TRBJ2-5; tentatively, D is TRBD2 (5 bases). Germline V gives CDR1 SGHTA, CDR2 FQGNSA. This CDR3 is 14 amino acids long. The germline V and J ends were trimmed by 2 bases and 7 bases, with 14 bases remaining between them. The CDR3 protein is CASSLITEEATQYF. The CDR3 region has the DNA TGTGCCAGCAGCTTAATAACGGAGGAGGCGACCCAGTACTTC. The full variable domain, with the rest looked up from reference TRBV7-2 and TRBJ2-5, is GAGVSQSPSNKVTEKGKDVELRCDPISGHTALYWYRQSLGQGLEFLIYFQGNSAPDKSGLPSDRFSAERTGGSVSTLTIQRTQQEDSAVYLCASSLITEEATQYFGPGTRLLVL.

The chain has TRBV7-8 and TRBJ2-6, with TRBD2 as a possible D gene (6 bases). Trimming removed 5 bases at V and 2 bases at J, with 19 bases between. CDR3 length: 18 amino acids. Germline values: CDR1 SGHVS, CDR2 FQNEAQ. This CDR3 reads CASSPPLGGAAGANVLTF. CDR3 DNA: TGTGCCAGCAGCCCGCCCCTCGGGGGAGCTGCTGGGGCCAACGTCCTGACTTTC.

The rearrangement links TRBV5-4 to TRBJ1-2, with 9 positions matching TRBD1. This CDR3 region has 14 residues. Germline loops: CDR1 SGHNT, CDR2 YYREEE (reference sequence). The J segment lost 5 bases and the V segment lost 6 bases, leaving 8 bases of the junction unmatched. The CDR3 here is CASIEDRGGYGYTF. The CDR3 DNA reads TGTGCCAGCATCGAGGACAGGGGAGGATATGGCTACACCTTC.

The chain links TRBV7-3 to TRBJ1-2, with TRBD1 matching 11 bases. Germline lookup yields CDR1 SGHTA and CDR2 FQGTGA. The ends lost 1 base at V and 4 bases at J; junction bases unmatched: 8. This CDR3 is 17 amino acids long. CDR3 residues: CASSLRRGTGGIYGYTF. CDR3 sequence (DNA): TGTGCCAGCAGCTTAAGAAGGGGGACAGGGGGTATCTATGGCTACACCTTC.

CDR3 residues: CASSLFALAGGPDTQYF. The CDR3 DNA reads as TGTGCCAGCAGCTTGTTCGCCCTAGCGGGAGGGCCAGATACGCAGTATTTT. This rearrangement joins TRBV7-9 to TRBJ2-3; the match to TRBD2 covers 12 bases. The germline V gene has CDR1 SEHNR and CDR2 FQNEAQ (reference sequence). With V trimmed by 3 bases and J by 4 bases, 8 bases remained unmatched. The CDR3 totals 17 residues.

V usage is TRBV19 and J usage is TRBJ2-2, with 7 bases identical to TRBD1. Losses at the gene ends were 3 bases for V and 0 bases for J; bases not matched to a gene: 1. This CDR3 region has 15 residues. Germline V gene lookup returns CDR1 LNHDA and CDR2 SQIVND (reference sequence). The CDR3: CASSIGTANTGELFF. The CDR3 nucleotides are TGTGCCAGTAGTATTGGGACAGCGAACACCGGGGAGCTGTTTTTT. Supplemented by reference TRBV19 and TRBJ2-2, the full variable domain reads DGGITQSPKYLFRKEGQNVTLSCEQNLNHDAMYWYRQDPGQGLRLIYYSQIVNDFQKGDIAEGYSVSREKKESFPLTVTSAQKNPTAFYLCASSIGTANTGELFFGEGSRLTVL.

V is TRBV9 and J is TRBJ2-1, with 7 nucleotides matching TRBD2. Germline trimming cut 3 bases from V and 9 bases from J; bases unmatched to any gene: 15. The CDR3 is 16 amino acids. Germline values: CDR1 SGDLS, CDR2 YYNGEE. The DNA of the CDR3 is TGTGCCAGCAGCGCAACAGTGAGCGGGGTAGGCGGTGAGCAGTTCTTC. It specifies CASSATVSGVGGEQFF.

The chain recombines TRBV5-8 with TRBJ1-2; 9 bases agree with TRBD1. After removal of 4 bases from V and 6 bases from J, the junction contained 4 bases not matched to a gene. The CDR3 has 13 amino acids. Germline lookup yields CDR1 SGHTS and CDR2 YDEGEE. The CDR3 is CASSPWTGDGYTF. CDR3 coding DNA: TGTGCCAGCAGCCCCTGGACAGGGGATGGCTACACCTTC. The variable domain in full, with the rest retrieved from reference TRBV5-8 and TRBJ1-2, is EAGVTQSPTHLIKTRGQQATLRCSPISGHTSVYWYQQALGLGLQFLLWYDEGEERNRGNFPPRFSGRQFPNYSSELNVNALELEDSALYLCASSPWTGDGYTFGSGTRLTVV.

This clone has only one observation. The chain is built from TRBV7-9 and TRBJ2-3; D remains unclear. CDR3 length: 14 residues. Trimming left V 5 bases short and J 1 base short, with 10 bases between. Germline V gives CDR1 SEHNR, CDR2 FQNEAQ (reference sequence). The CDR3 reads CASSLQARTDTQYF. CDR3 DNA: TGTGCCAGCAGCCTCCAAGCCCGCACAGATACGCAGTATTTT.

This clone was observed a single time. V and J are TRBV5-1 and TRBJ2-3, with 9 positions matching TRBD2. The ends lost 8 bases at V and 1 base at J; junction bases unmatched: 8. This CDR3 has 15 amino acids. Germline-derived CDR1 and CDR2 are SGHRS and YFSETQ. Here the CDR3 reads CASQTASGGTDTQYF. The DNA of the CDR3 is TGCGCCAGTCAAACGGCTAGCGGGGGCACAGATACGCAGTATTTT.

The rearrangement links TRBV7-2 to TRBJ1-2; 12 bases fit TRBD1. The CDR3 contains 15 residues. The germline V gene encodes CDR1 SGHTA and CDR2 FQGNSA. V dropped 4 bases and J dropped 5; count of bases not matched to a gene: 5. CDR3 loop: CASSSGQGAKYGYTF. The CDR3 bases are TGTGCCAGCAGCTCGGGACAGGGGGCGAAGTATGGCTACACCTTC.

The chain combines TRBV3-1 (or the pseudogene TRBV3-2) with TRBJ1-6; the D is unclear. The V and J ends lost 4 bases and 8 bases respectively, with 9 bases between them. The CDR3 has 13 amino acids. The germline CDR1 and CDR2 sequences are LGHDT and YNNKEL (reference sequence). The CDR3 loop reads CASSPASHSPLHF. CDR3 sequence (DNA): TGTGCCAGCAGCCCTGCCAGTCATTCACCCCTCCACTTT.

The rearrangement links TRBV18 to TRBJ1-1; tentative D call: TRBD1 (6 bases). With 3 bases removed from V and 2 bases from J, the gap between germline ends came to 13 bases. The CDR3 extends over 15 amino acids. Germline values: CDR1 KGHSH, CDR2 LQKENI. CDR3 sequence: CASSPLGQPNTEAFF. The CDR3 bases are TGTGCCAGCTCACCCCTCGGACAGCCCAACACTGAAGCTTTCTTT. The full variable domain, with the rest looked up from reference TRBV18 and TRBJ1-1, is NAGVMQNPRHLVRRRGQEARLRCSPMKGHSHVYWYRQLPEEGLKFMVYLQKENIIDESGMPKERFSAEFPKEGPSILRIQQVVRGDSAAYFCASSPLGQPNTEAFFGQGTRLTVV.